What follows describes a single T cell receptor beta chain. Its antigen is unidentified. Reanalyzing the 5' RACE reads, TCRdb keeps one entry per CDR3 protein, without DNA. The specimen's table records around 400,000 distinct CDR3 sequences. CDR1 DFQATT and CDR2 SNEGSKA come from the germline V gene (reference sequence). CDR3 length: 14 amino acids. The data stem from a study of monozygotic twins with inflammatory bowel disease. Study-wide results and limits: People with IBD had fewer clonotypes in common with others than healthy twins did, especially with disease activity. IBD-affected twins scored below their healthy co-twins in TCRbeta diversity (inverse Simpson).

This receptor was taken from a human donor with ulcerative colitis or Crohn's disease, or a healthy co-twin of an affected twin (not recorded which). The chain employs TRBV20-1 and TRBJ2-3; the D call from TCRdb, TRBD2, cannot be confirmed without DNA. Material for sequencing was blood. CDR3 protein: CSARAGGPRDTQYF.